Described below is a single TCR beta chain sequence and its context. From germline, CDR1 is SNHLY and CDR2 FYNNEI. The CDR3 contains 14 residues. V was clipped by 5 bases and J by 7 bases, with 15 bases between them. This sample is part of a study of T-cell memory formation after mild COVID-19. A single record per CDR3 protein comes from TCRdb applying MiXCR to the 5' RACE reads. The sample includes 200,000 to 300,000 distinct CDR3 sequences, over 15% seen only once; the top ten take more than 20%. This TCR was recovered from a man aged 18 to 29 who had mild COVID-19 (a few samples of this study predate the infection). Cell type and time point are not known. The V call is TRBV2, the J call TRBJ1-5; tentatively, D is TRBD1 (6 bases). The sample comprised PBMCs or a T cell subset sorted from them (not recorded which). CDR3 amino acids: CASSRQVVSQPQHF. CDR3 in DNA: TGTGCCAGCAGTCGACAGGTTGTAAGCCAGCCCCAGCATTTT.